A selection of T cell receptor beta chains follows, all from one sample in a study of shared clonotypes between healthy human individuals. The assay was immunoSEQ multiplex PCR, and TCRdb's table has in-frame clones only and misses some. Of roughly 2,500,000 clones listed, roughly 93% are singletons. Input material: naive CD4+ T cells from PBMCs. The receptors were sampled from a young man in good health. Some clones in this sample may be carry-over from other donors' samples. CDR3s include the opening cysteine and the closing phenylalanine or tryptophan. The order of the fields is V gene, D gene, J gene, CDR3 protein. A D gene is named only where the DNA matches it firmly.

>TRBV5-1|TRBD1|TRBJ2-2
CASSPTTGSAGELFF
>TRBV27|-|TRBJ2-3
CASSLTRVFDTQYF
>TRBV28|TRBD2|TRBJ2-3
CASSLAGGGADTQYF
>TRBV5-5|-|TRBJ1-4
CASSLVDPDPNEKLFF
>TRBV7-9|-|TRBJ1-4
CASSLGGADEKLFF
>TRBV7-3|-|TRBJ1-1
CASSPPGRLNTEAFF
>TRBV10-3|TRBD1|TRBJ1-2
CAISESNRGGSGYTF
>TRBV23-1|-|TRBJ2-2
CASSQPPELFF
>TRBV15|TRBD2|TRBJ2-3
CASAAASGSTDTQYF
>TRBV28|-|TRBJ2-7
CASSLLAAGERGAFNF
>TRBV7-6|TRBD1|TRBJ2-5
CASSPYPQGPVGTQYF
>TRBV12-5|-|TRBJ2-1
CASGPPLSRNEQFF
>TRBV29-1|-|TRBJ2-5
CSVAQTAFQETQYF
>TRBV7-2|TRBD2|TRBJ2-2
CASSQSGANTGELFF
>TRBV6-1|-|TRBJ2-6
CASSAPAGLPGANVLTF
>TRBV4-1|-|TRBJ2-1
CASSHIQDEQFF
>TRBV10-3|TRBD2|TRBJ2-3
CAIGEREGNTDTQYF
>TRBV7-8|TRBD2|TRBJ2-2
CASSFTASGGTGELFF
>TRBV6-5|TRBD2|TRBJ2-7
CASSYRAGPYEQYF
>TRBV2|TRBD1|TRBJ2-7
CASRRQGSGRYEQYF
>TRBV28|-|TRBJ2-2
CASSLFGKNTGELFF
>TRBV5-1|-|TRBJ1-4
CASSLVVAPNEKLFF
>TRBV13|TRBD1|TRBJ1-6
CASSPDRGNSPLHF
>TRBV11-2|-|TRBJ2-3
CASSLETGFTDTQYF
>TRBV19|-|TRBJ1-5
CASSSTENQPQHF
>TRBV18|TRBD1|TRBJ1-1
CASSPVLQGANTEAFF
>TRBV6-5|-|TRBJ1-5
CASSYSSLSNQPQHF
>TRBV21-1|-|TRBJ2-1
CASSKRRYGPGLAEENNEQFF
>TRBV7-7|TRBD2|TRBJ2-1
CASSLSGSSYNEQFF
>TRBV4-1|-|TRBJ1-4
CASSISEGRTNEKLFF
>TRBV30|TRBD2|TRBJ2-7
CAWGPGAGGYEQYF
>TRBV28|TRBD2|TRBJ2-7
CASNVAGGTYEQYF
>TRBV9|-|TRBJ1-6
CASSVDANNSPLHF
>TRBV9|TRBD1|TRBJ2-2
CASSERGGLTGELFF
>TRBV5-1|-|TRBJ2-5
CASSGGQTYQETQYF
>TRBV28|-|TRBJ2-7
CASSLEEEQYF
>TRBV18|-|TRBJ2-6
CASSPRQAAISGANVLTF
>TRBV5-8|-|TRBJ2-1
CASTRVGEQFF
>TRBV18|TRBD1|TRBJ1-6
CASSPGTGGPTLHF
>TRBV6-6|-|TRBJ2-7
CASTRYPSGYEQYF
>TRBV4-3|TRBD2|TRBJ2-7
CASSQDLAGVYEQYF
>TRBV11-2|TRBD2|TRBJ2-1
CASSQGLAGVPFYNEQFF
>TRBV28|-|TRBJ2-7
CASRSGRSSYEQYF
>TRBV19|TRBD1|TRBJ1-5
CASPGAGDRVQPQHF
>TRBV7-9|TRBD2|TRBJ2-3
CASTSGRRGGTDTQYF
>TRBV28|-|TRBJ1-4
CASSRLPGQTNEKLFF
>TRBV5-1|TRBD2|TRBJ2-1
CASASGTSGYNEQFF
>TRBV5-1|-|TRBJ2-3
CASSSSGVGTDTQYF
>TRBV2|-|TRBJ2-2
CASIFMGRSNTGELFF
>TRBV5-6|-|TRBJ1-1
CASSLRFIGNTEAFF
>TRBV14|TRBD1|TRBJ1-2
CASSPYPEGANYGYTF
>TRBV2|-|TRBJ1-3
CASSERQVGNTIYF
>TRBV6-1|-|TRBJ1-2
CASREDGTYGYTF
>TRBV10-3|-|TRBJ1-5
CAISEGKTSAVDQPQHF